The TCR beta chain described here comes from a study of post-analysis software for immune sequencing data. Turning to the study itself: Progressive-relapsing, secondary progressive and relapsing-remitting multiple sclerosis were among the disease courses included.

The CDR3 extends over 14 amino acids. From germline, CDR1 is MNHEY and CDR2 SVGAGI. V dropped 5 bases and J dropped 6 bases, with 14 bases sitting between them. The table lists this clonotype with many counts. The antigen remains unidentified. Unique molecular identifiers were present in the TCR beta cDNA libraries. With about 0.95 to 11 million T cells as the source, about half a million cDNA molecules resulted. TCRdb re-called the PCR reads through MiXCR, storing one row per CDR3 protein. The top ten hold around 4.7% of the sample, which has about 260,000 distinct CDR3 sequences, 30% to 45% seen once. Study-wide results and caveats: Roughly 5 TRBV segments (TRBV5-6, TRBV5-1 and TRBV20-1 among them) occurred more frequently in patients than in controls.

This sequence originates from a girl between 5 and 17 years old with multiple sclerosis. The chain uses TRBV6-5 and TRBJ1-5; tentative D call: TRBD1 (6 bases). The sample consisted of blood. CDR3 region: CASSRSRGGQPQHF. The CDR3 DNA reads TGTGCCAGCAGTCGCTCCAGGGGAGGTCAGCCCCAGCATTTT.